The next 21 T cell receptor beta chains were all read from a single sample in a study of T cell changes during pregnancy in multiple sclerosis. Sequencing was performed with immunoSEQ multiplex PCR; in TCRdb, only in-frame clones are kept and a portion is missing. The sample lists some 130,000 clones; roughly 97% were seen once. Sequencing was performed on peripheral blood, taken after pregnancy. These receptors all stem from a female donor with multiple sclerosis, enrolled in a pregnancy study.

The chain uses TRBV7-9 and TRBJ2-5; 7 nucleotides match TRBD2. Per the germline V gene, CDR1 is SEHNR and CDR2 is FQNEAQ (reference sequence). The CDR3 has 15 residues. J gave up 2 bases and V 5 bases, and 8 bases lay outside the gene matches. CDR3: CASSASGEFQETQYF. CDR3 sequence (DNA): TGTGCCAGCAGCGCTAGCGGAGAGTTTCAAGAGACCCAGTACTTC.

The genes are TRBV4-3 and TRBJ2-2; TRBD2 matches at 9 bases. Germline V gene data show CDR1 as LGHNA and CDR2 as YSLEER. Trimming at V came to 0 bases and at J to 6 bases, leaving 8 bases not matched to a gene. The CDR3 consists of 17 residues. CDR3 sequence: CASSQDVGTSSSGELFF. DNA for the CDR3: TGCGCCAGCAGCCAAGACGTCGGGACTAGCTCTTCCGGGGAGCTGTTTTTT.

The chain carries TRBV14 and TRBJ2-2; 10 positions agree with TRBD2. The CDR3 is 18 amino acids. The V gene's germline CDR1 is SGHDN and CDR2 FVKESK. V was pared by 0 bases and J by 4 bases, with 8 bases of the junction left unmatched. CDR3 coding DNA: TGTGCCAGCAGCCAAGATGTAGCGGGAGGCCCGGGCACCGGGGAGCTGTTTTTT. Amino acids: CASSQDVAGGPGTGELFF.

The V call is TRBV18, the J call TRBJ2-1; 8 bases match TRBD2. CDR3 length: 15 residues. Germline CDR1 reads KGHSH; CDR2 reads LQKENI. With 1 base clipped from V and 10 bases from J, the junction kept 9 bases outside the gene matches. The CDR3 loop is CASSPQSGSPGEQFF. The CDR3 DNA reads TGTGCCAGCTCACCACAGAGCGGGAGCCCCGGAGAGCAGTTCTTC.

The chain couples TRBV11-2 to TRBJ2-1, with 10 bases identical to TRBD2. The CDR3 runs to 16 residues. With V trimmed by 4 bases and J by 7 bases, 10 bases remained unmatched. Germline lookup yields CDR1 SGHAT and CDR2 FQNNGV. The CDR3 sequence: CASSSGTVAGGNEQFF. CDR3 nucleotide sequence: TGTGCCAGCAGCTCCGGCACTGTAGCGGGAGGTAATGAGCAGTTCTTC.

This chain joins TRBV9 and TRBJ2-7; TRBD1 aligns across 8 bases. The CDR3 has 16 residues. With 0 bases clipped from V and 4 bases from J, the junction kept 9 bases outside the gene matches. Germline CDR1 is SGDLS and CDR2 is YYNGEE. The CDR3 is CASSVEWRTGLYEQYF. The CDR3 nucleotides read TGTGCCAGCAGCGTAGAATGGCGGACAGGGCTTTACGAGCAGTACTTC.

J is TRBJ1-2 and V is TRBV5-1; tentatively, D is TRBD1 (5 bases). The CDR3 runs 14 residues. In germline, CDR1 is SGHRS, CDR2 YFSETQ. The V end was cut by 4 bases, the J end by 1 base, with 11 bases between. The CDR3 protein is CASSPDIINYGYTF. The CDR3 nucleotides are TGCGCCAGCAGCCCGGACATAATTAACTATGGCTACACCTTC.

V is TRBV5-1 and J is TRBJ2-5; D ambiguous. Germline assignment: CDR1 SGHRS and CDR2 YFSETQ. Trimming took 4 bases from V and 6 from J, leaving 13 bases between them. The CDR3 is 13 residues long. CDR3 in amino acids: CASSNPTAKTQYF. The CDR3 DNA reads as TGCGCCAGCAGCAACCCTACTGCCAAGACCCAGTACTTC.

The chain links TRBV6-5 to TRBJ2-2; tentative D call: TRBD1 (5 bases). The CDR3 runs to 13 residues. Trimming removed 5 bases from V and 3 bases from J, with 7 bases in between. CDR1 MNHEY and CDR2 SVGAGI come from the germline V gene. CDR3 sequence reads: CASSAGYTGELFF. As DNA, the CDR3 is TGTGCCAGCAGTGCAGGGTACACCGGGGAGCTGTTTTTT.

The rearrangement uses TRBV29-1 and TRBJ2-1; D remains ambiguous. CDR1 is SQVTM, CDR2 ANQGSEA, per germline. This CDR3 has 12 residues. V lost 4 bases and J lost 7, with 11 bases in between. CDR3 DNA sequence: TGCAGCGTTGGCCTTGGGCCAAATGAGCAGTTCTTC. Its protein product is CSVGLGPNEQFF.

The chain joins TRBV29-1 to TRBJ2-7; D unresolved. Trimming removed 6 bases at V and 0 bases at J, with 9 bases between. The CDR3 totals 12 residues. Germline CDR1 reads SQVTM; CDR2 reads ANQGSEA. The CDR3 reads CSVRASSYEQYF. In DNA, the CDR3 is TGCAGCGTCCGCGCTAGCTCCTACGAGCAGTACTTC.

The chain uses TRBV7-9 and TRBJ2-7; D is ambiguous. Germline CDR1 SEHNR, CDR2 FQNEAQ (reference sequence). V dropped 5 bases and J dropped 1 base, with 3 bases sitting between them. The CDR3 length is 11 residues. The CDR3 spells CASSLSYEQYF. DNA for the CDR3: TGTGCCAGCAGCCTGTCCTACGAGCAGTACTTC.

This sequence joins TRBV6-1 and TRBJ2-3; 9 nucleotides line up with TRBD2. CDR3 length: 15 amino acids. The ends lost 4 bases at V and 1 base at J; junction bases unmatched: 3. CDR1 MNHNS and CDR2 SASEGT come from the germline V gene. As DNA, the CDR3 is TGTGCCAGCAGTGCGACTAGCGGACGCACAGATACGCAGTATTTT. Protein sequence: CASSATSGRTDTQYF.

This clone is a singleton in its sample. The chain joins TRBV27 to TRBJ2-2, with 8 bases lining up with TRBD2. The CDR3 is made up of 16 amino acids. Germline lookup yields CDR1 MNHEY and CDR2 SMNVEV (reference sequence). The V and J ends lost 6 bases and 0 bases, in that order; junction bases with no gene match: 6. This CDR3 is CASRLAALANTGELFF. The CDR3 DNA reads TGTGCCAGCAGACTAGCGGCCCTCGCGAACACCGGGGAGCTGTTTTTT.

The chain carries TRBV4-3 and TRBJ1-4; no firm D call. The CDR3 consists of 15 residues. Germline V lookup: CDR1 LGHNA, CDR2 YSLEER. V lost 0 bases to trimming and J lost 5 bases, with 10 bases between them. For the CDR3, the DNA is TGCGCCAGCAGCCAAGATGTGACTCAAAATGAAAAACTGTTTTTT. It codes for CASSQDVTQNEKLFF.

The chain employs TRBV28 and TRBJ2-7; 9 bases align to TRBD1. The CDR3 totals 13 residues. Germline CDR1 and CDR2: MDHEN and SYDVKM. The junction had 12 bases not matched to a gene; V was cut back by 9 bases and J by 9 bases. CDR3 protein: CASGTGSSRGQYF. CDR3 nucleotides: TGTGCCAGTGGGACAGGGTCGTCGAGGGGGCAGTACTTC.

The V and J genes are TRBV27 and TRBJ2-2, with D perhaps TRBD2 (5 bases). Germline CDR1 MNHEY, CDR2 SMNVEV (reference sequence). The CDR3 consists of 13 residues. Deletions cut 3 bases from V and 7 bases from J, with 9 bases between. The CDR3 here is CASSLLAVGELFF. DNA of the CDR3: TGTGCCAGCAGTTTGCTAGCTGTCGGGGAGCTGTTTTTT.

The rearrangement uses TRBV7-9 and TRBJ2-7; possible D gene TRBD2, 5 bases. The V gene's germline CDR1 is SEHNR and CDR2 FQNEAQ (reference sequence). This CDR3 region has 15 residues. Trimming left V 5 bases short and J 2 bases short, with 16 bases between. This CDR3 is CASSPEGSWTYEQYF. For the CDR3, the DNA is TGTGCCAGCAGCCCCGAGGGTAGTTGGACCTACGAGCAGTACTTC.

The V gene is TRBV6-1, the J gene TRBJ2-7, with D tentatively TRBD1 (6 bases). Trimming stripped 6 bases from V and 2 bases from J, with 14 bases between. The CDR3 runs to 14 residues. Germline-derived CDR1 and CDR2 are MNHNS and SASEGT. CDR3 bases: TGTGCCAGCAGGAGCTGGGGGCTAACCTACGAGCAGTACTTC. Its protein product is CASRSWGLTYEQYF.

The genes are TRBV4-1 and TRBJ1-1; maybe TRBD1 (5 bases). The CDR3 loop spans 14 amino acids. The germline CDR1 and CDR2 sequences are MGHRA and YSYEKL. Trimming cost V 3 bases and J 5 bases, with 13 bases left between them. In DNA form, the CDR3 reads TGCGCCAGCAGCCAGCAGGGCCTGAGGACTGAAGCTTTCTTT. It specifies CASSQQGLRTEAFF.

This clone came up a few times. The J gene is TRBJ1-2, the V gene TRBV7-2, with TRBD1 identical over 8 bases. The CDR3 runs to 14 residues. Per the germline V gene, CDR1 is SGHTA and CDR2 is FQGNSA. V lost 5 bases and J lost 4; bases outside the gene matches: 6. CDR3 nucleotides: TGTGCCAGCAGCCCCTTCGGGACAGGCTATGGCTACACCTTC. Amino acids: CASSPFGTGYGYTF.